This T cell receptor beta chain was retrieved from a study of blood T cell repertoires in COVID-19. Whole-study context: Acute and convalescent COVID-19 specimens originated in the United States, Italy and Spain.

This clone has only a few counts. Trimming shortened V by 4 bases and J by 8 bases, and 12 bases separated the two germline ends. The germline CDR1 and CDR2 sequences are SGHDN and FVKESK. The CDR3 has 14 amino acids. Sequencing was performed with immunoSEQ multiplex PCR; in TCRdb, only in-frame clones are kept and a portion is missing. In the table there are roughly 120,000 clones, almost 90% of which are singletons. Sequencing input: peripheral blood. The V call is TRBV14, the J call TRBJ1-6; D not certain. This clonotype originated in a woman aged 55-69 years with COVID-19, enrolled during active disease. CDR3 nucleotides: TGTGCCAGCAGCCCCGTTCTGGGCGATTCACCCCTCCACTTT. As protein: CASSPVLGDSPLHF.